Following are 8 T cell receptor beta chains from one sample sequenced in a study of cytomegalovirus exposure and HLA in healthy donors. Researchers ran the PCR with 60 Vbeta and 13 Jbeta primers. The repertoire was sequenced with immunoSEQ multiplex PCR; TCRdb's copy has only in-frame clones and lacks some. In the table there are 60,000 to 85,000 clones, about 79% of which are singletons. The sample comprised PBMCs. These TCRs come from a man in his sixties or seventies in good health and CMV-seropositive.

J is TRBJ1-4 and V is TRBV2; D not certain. Germline loops: CDR1 SNHLY, CDR2 FYNNEI. The CDR3 consists of 13 residues. Deletions cut 6 bases from V and 8 bases from J, with 13 bases between. CDR3 sequence reads: CASSTPIEEKLFF. DNA of the CDR3: TGTGCCAGCAGCACCCCGATAGAGGAAAAACTGTTTTTT.

The chain links TRBV6-5 to TRBJ1-2; D is perhaps TRBD1 (5 bases). CDR1 is MNHEY and CDR2 is SVGAGI in the germline V gene. Trimming took 9 bases from V and 3 from J, leaving 17 bases between them. This CDR3 has 14 amino acids. The CDR3 DNA reads as TGTGCCAGTTTTCCAGGGATAGGGTACTATGGCTACACCTTC. Residues: CASFPGIGYYGYTF.

A few counts support this clone. The V and J genes are TRBV5-1 and TRBJ2-2; 8 bases align to TRBD2. CDR1 is SGHRS and CDR2 is YFSETQ in the germline V gene. CDR3 length: 15 amino acids. The V and J ends lost 4 bases and 4 bases, in that order; junction bases with no gene match: 6. DNA of the CDR3: TGCGCCAGCAGCGTCGTAACTAGCGGCACCGGGGAGCTGTTTTTT. Its translation is CASSVVTSGTGELFF.

Of note for this clone: Because the CDR3's place on the DNA is in doubt, the DNA is left out and the CDR3 is given as listed by TCRdb. The chain links TRBV18 to TRBJ2-7; the DNA was not compared with TRBD2, the D call given in the table. Counting both end residues, the CDR3 totals 15 amino acids. The germline V gene has CDR1 KGHSH and CDR2 LQKENI. The CDR3 here is CASSPRGVPSSTSVV.

This chain links TRBV7-3 with TRBJ2-3; 7 bases match TRBD2. J lost 1 base, V lost 5 bases, and 6 bases had no gene match. CDR1 is SGHTA and CDR2 is FQGTGA in the germline V gene. The CDR3 has 15 amino acids. The CDR3 spells CASSPSSGGTDTQYF. The CDR3 DNA reads as TGTGCCAGCAGCCCCAGCAGCGGGGGCACAGATACGCAGTATTTT.

The rearrangement joins TRBV10-3 to TRBJ1-2, with 9 bases that match TRBD1. The germline V gene has CDR1 ENHRY and CDR2 SYGVKD. The J segment lost 7 bases and the V segment lost 0 bases, leaving 12 bases of the junction unmatched. The length of the CDR3 is 17 residues. CDR3 nucleotides: TGTGCCATCAGTGAGTCGCAGGGGGGACAGGGCCCTTTTGGCTACACCTTC. It codes for CAISESQGGQGPFGYTF.

J is TRBJ2-7 and V is TRBV27, with D possibly matching TRBD2 (6 bases). This CDR3 has 13 residues. The germline gives CDR1 MNHEY, CDR2 SMNVEV (reference sequence). V lost 2 bases and J 4 bases, leaving 9 bases between the germline ends. The CDR3 here is CASSLTSSYEQYF. The CDR3 DNA reads TGTGCCAGCAGTTTAACTAGCTCTTACGAGCAGTACTTC.

The chain combines TRBV12-5 with TRBJ1-1, with D hard to call. This CDR3 comprises 14 residues. The V end was cut by 3 bases, the J end by 5 bases, with 13 bases between. Germline V gene lookup returns CDR1 LGHNT and CDR2 FRNRAP. CDR3 sequence: CASGFRGVGTEAFF. The CDR3 DNA reads TGTGCTAGTGGTTTCCGCGGGGTGGGGACTGAAGCTTTCTTT.